These 12 T cell receptor beta chains originate from one sample sequenced in a study of blood T cell repertoires in COVID-19. Method: immunoSEQ multiplex PCR; TCRdb's copy keeps in-frame clones and lacks some. The sample includes 150,000 to 200,000 clones, around 82% of them seen just once. Sequenced: peripheral blood. These receptors came from a human donor with acute or convalescent COVID-19. The donor label of this sample is uncertain.

The chain combines TRBV6-6 with TRBJ1-6; 8 bases map to TRBD1. The CDR3 totals 13 residues. V trimming: 5 bases; J trimming: 6 bases; junction bases outside the gene matches: 0. Looked up from germline, CDR1 is MNHNY and CDR2 is SVGAGI (reference sequence). The CDR3 loop is CASSDRGNSPLHF. DNA for the CDR3: TGTGCCAGCAGTGACAGGGGTAATTCACCCCTCCACTTT.

This clone has just a few counts. The chain carries TRBV19 and TRBJ2-7; D not resolved. The CDR3 loop spans 12 amino acids. Trimming pared 8 bases from V and 6 bases from J, leaving 14 bases between. Germline-derived CDR1 and CDR2 are LNHDA and SQIVND (reference sequence). DNA for the CDR3: TGTGCCAGTGGCCCCAGTCGTCTCGAGCAGTACTTC. Protein product: CASGPSRLEQYF.

This rearrangement joins TRBV4-2 to TRBJ1-6; 7 bases fit TRBD1. Losses at the gene ends were 0 bases for V and 7 bases for J; bases not matched to a gene: 6. Germline V gives CDR1 LGHNA, CDR2 YNFKEQ. This CDR3 has 16 amino acids. This CDR3 is CASSQDQTGKNSPLHF. CDR3 DNA: TGTGCCAGCAGCCAAGATCAGACAGGGAAGAATTCACCCCTCCACTTT.

The CDR3 sequence is CASRKDRDSYEQYF. The CDR3, as DNA: TGTGCCAGCAGGAAGGACAGGGATTCGTACGAGCAGTACTTC. V gene TRBV6-5 combines with J gene TRBJ2-7; 8 nucleotides agree with TRBD1. The CDR3 is 14 residues long. Trimming took 6 bases from V and 4 from J; bases not matched to a gene: 8. Germline CDR1 and CDR2: MNHEY and SVGAGI.

The V gene is TRBV28, the J gene TRBJ2-7; 8 bases fit TRBD2. Germline lookup yields CDR1 MDHEN and CDR2 SYDVKM. Unmatched junction bases numbered 11, after V lost 7 bases and J lost 0 bases. CDR3 size: 16 residues. The CDR3 here is CASKGAGAGHSYEQYF. CDR3 sequence (DNA): TGTGCCAGCAAAGGAGCGGGAGCGGGCCACTCCTACGAGCAGTACTTC.

The genes are TRBV28 and TRBJ1-1; 9 bases are shared with TRBD1. V lost 10 bases, J lost 5 bases, and 17 bases stayed unmatched. CDR1 is MDHEN, CDR2 SYDVKM, per germline. The CDR3 consists of 16 residues. The DNA for the CDR3 is TGTGCCACCTCTAAGGTCTTAACAGGGGGCAGGACTGAAGCTTTCTTT. This codes for CATSKVLTGGRTEAFF. The complete variable domain, with remaining parts taken from reference TRBV28 and TRBJ1-1, reads DVKVTQSSRYLVKRTGEKVFLECVQDMDHENMFWYRQDPGLGLRLIYFSYDVKMKEKGDIPEGYSVSREKKERFSLILESASTNQTSMYLCATSKVLTGGRTEAFFGQGTRLTVV.

The gene calls are TRBV19 and TRBJ1-1; D might be TRBD1 (6 bases). Trimming removed 8 bases from V and 1 base from J, with 26 bases in between. CDR3 length: 18 amino acids. The germline V gene has CDR1 LNHDA and CDR2 SQIVND (reference sequence). The CDR3 region has the DNA TGTGCCAGTGCGGCCCTCGGGCTTCCGTCCAGGGGGAACACTGAAGCTTTCTTT. Its translation is CASAALGLPSRGNTEAFF.

The rearrangement joins TRBV13 to TRBJ2-7; TRBD1 matches at 7 bases. Losses at the gene ends were 3 bases for V and 0 bases for J; bases not matched to a gene: 8. The CDR3 contains 16 residues. Germline values: CDR1 PRHDT, CDR2 FYEKMQ (reference sequence). The CDR3 region has the DNA TGTGCCAGCAGCTTTGGGACAGAAATTAGCTCCTACGAGCAGTACTTC. Its protein is CASSFGTEISSYEQYF.

This clone came up a few times. The genes are TRBV9 and TRBJ1-2, with a possible D match to TRBD1 (6 bases). The CDR3 is 14 residues long. V was shortened by 3 bases and J by 4 bases, with 13 bases between the two germline ends. Germline CDR1 and CDR2: SGDLS and YYNGEE. Here the CDR3 reads CASSELQGPYGYTF. In DNA form, the CDR3 reads TGTGCCAGCAGCGAATTACAGGGCCCCTATGGCTACACCTTC.

This clone was detected only once. The chain is built from TRBV7-9 and TRBJ1-3; no clear D gene. Deletions cut 1 base from V and 0 bases from J, with 10 bases between. Germline V gene data show CDR1 as SEHNR and CDR2 as FQNEAQ (reference sequence). The CDR3 is 16 residues long. The CDR3 region is CASSLDGQISGNTIYF. CDR3 sequence (DNA): TGTGCCAGCAGCTTAGATGGGCAGATCTCTGGAAACACCATATATTTT. Using reference TRBV7-9 and TRBJ1-3 for the parts outside the CDR3, the full variable domain is DTGVSQNPRHKITKRGQNVTFRCDPISEHNRLYWYRQTLGQGPEFLTYFQNEAQLEKSRLLSDRFSAERPKGSFSTLEIQRTEQGDSAMYLCASSLDGQISGNTIYFGEGSWLTVV.

This clone has a single count. V is TRBV29-1 and J is TRBJ2-2; 12 nucleotides agree with TRBD2. There are 13 residues in the CDR3. V trimming: 8 bases; J trimming: 8 bases; junction bases outside the gene matches: 6. Germline V gene data show CDR1 as SQVTM and CDR2 as ANQGSEA. In DNA form, the CDR3 reads TGCAGCCTGAGGCTAGCGGGAGGGGGGGAGCTGTTTTTT. Translating it yields CSLRLAGGGELFF.

This chain connects TRBV10-3 to TRBJ2-1; 12 nucleotides agree with TRBD1. This CDR3 spans 18 amino acids. In germline, CDR1 is ENHRY, CDR2 SYGVKD. Trimming at V came to 2 bases and at J to 1 base, leaving 6 bases not matched to a gene. DNA of the CDR3: TGTGCCATCAGTGAGCCAGGGGACAGGGGGCAGTCCTACAATGAGCAGTTCTTC. Encoded protein: CAISEPGDRGQSYNEQFF.